Listed here are 25 T cell receptor beta chains from one sample, sequenced in a study of vaccination and CD4 T cells after COVID-19. These receptors' antigens are unknown. The treatment denotes: 10-day PBMC culture with coronavirus spike peptide pools or control peptides (ViraFEST assay). Sequencing of cultured CD4+ T cell DNA used the Oncomine TCR Beta short-read assay. MiXCR was run by TCRdb on the PCR reads, yielding one entry per CDR3 protein. The data show 9,500 to 15,000 distinct CDR3 sequences, with 50% seen just once and nearly 20% held by the top ten. What was sequenced was CD4+ T cells from blood, cultured in vitro. These receptors originate from a human donor who had recovered from COVID-19.

V gene TRBV6-1 combines with J gene TRBJ2-2, with 9 nucleotides matching TRBD2. Germline V gene data show CDR1 as MNHNS and CDR2 as SASEGT. This CDR3 is built from 14 residues. Trimming took 10 bases from V and 3 from J; bases not matched to a gene: 6. The CDR3: CATRLAAHTGELFF. For the CDR3, the DNA is TGTGCCACCCGACTAGCGGCCCACACCGGGGAGCTGTTTTTT.

The V gene is TRBV7-9, the J gene TRBJ2-5, with 7 bases aligning to TRBD2. The CDR3 runs to 16 residues. The germline CDR1 and CDR2 sequences are SEHNR and FQNEAQ (reference sequence). V lost 0 bases and J lost 5; bases outside the gene matches: 9. The CDR3 here is CASSLAGAGALETQYF. CDR3 DNA sequence: TGTGCCAGCAGCTTAGCGGGCGCGGGAGCCTTGGAGACCCAGTACTTC.

The chain links TRBV15 to TRBJ2-5; 9 bases match TRBD2. The J segment lost 5 bases and the V segment lost 1 base, leaving 8 bases of the junction unmatched. The CDR3 sequence is 16 residues long. CDR1 is LNHNV, CDR2 YYDKDF, per germline (reference sequence). The CDR3 spells CATSRVPSGMGETQYF. DNA of the CDR3: TGTGCCACCAGCAGAGTCCCTAGCGGGATGGGGGAGACCCAGTACTTC.

About this clonotype itself: One junction end disagrees with the germline gene, perhaps due to a read error. The chain uses TRBV18 and TRBJ1-2, with 7 bases identical to TRBD1. This CDR3 comprises 20 residues. Germline CDR1 is KGHSH and CDR2 is LQKENI. The CDR3 sequence: CASSTPGGERPLSNHYGYTF. DNA of the CDR3: TGTGCCAGCTCAACACCAGGGGGTGAGCGCCCGCTTTCTAACCACTATGGCTACACCTTC.

V gene TRBV7-9 combines with J gene TRBJ2-1; TRBD2 aligns across 10 bases. Germline CDR1 SEHNR, CDR2 FQNEAQ (reference sequence). This CDR3 contains 16 residues. V was pared by 7 bases and J by 3 bases, with 9 bases of the junction left unmatched. The CDR3 protein is CASTRGLAEIYNEQFF. The CDR3 nucleotides read TGTGCCAGCACTCGTGGACTAGCGGAGATCTACAATGAGCAGTTCTTC.

This clonotype was counted a few times. The V and J genes are TRBV7-2 and TRBJ1-2; D gene uncertain. CDR3 length: 12 amino acids. V gave up 1 base and J gave up 8 bases, with 8 bases separating them. Looked up from germline, CDR1 is SGHTA and CDR2 is FQGNSA. The CDR3 here is CASSLDVGGYTF. The DNA for the CDR3 is TGTGCCAGCAGCTTAGATGTCGGGGGCTACACCTTC.

This clonotype was counted only a few times. The chain employs TRBV20-1 and TRBJ1-1; D not certain. This CDR3 comprises 10 residues. Germline CDR1 DFQATT, CDR2 SNEGSKA (reference sequence). V was shortened by 2 bases and J by 3 bases, with 1 base between the two germline ends. The CDR3 region has the DNA TGCAGTGCTAGACACACTGAAGCTTTCTTT. Translated: CSARHTEAFF.

J is TRBJ1-3 and V is TRBV6-1; D is undetermined. The V gene lost 0 bases and the J gene lost 5 bases, with 8 bases spanning the gap. CDR1 is MNHNS and CDR2 is SASEGT in the germline V gene. The CDR3 loop spans 14 amino acids. The CDR3 coding sequence is TGTGCCAGCAGTGAAGCTTCGCCGAGAAACACCATATATTTT. It translates to CASSEASPRNTIYF.

The chain employs TRBV6-2 or TRBV6-3 and TRBJ1-5; D call uncertain. The germline V gene has CDR1 MNHEY and CDR2 SVGEGT. V lost 4 bases to trimming and J lost 8 bases, with 12 bases between them. There are 13 residues in the CDR3. The CDR3 loop is CASSSLAREPQHF. The CDR3 bases are TGTGCCAGCAGTTCTCTGGCCCGGGAGCCCCAGCATTTT.

This clonotype showed up just a few times. V and J are TRBV20-1 and TRBJ2-3, with 7 positions matching TRBD1. The CDR3 loop spans 13 amino acids. CDR1 and CDR2 from the germline V gene are DFQATT and SNEGSKA (reference sequence). Losses at the gene ends were 5 bases for V and 2 bases for J; bases not matched to a gene: 4. The chain's CDR3 is CSAGGQTTDTQYF. Here the CDR3 DNA reads TGCAGTGCTGGGGGACAGACCACAGATACGCAGTATTTT.

The V and J genes are TRBV2 and TRBJ1-4; no definite D call. The CDR3 consists of 12 residues. The germline V and J ends were trimmed by 3 bases and 8 bases, with 7 bases remaining between them. Per the germline V gene, CDR1 is SNHLY and CDR2 is FYNNEI. CDR3 in amino acids: CASSERREKLFF. CDR3 bases: TGTGCCAGCAGTGAGCGACGGGAAAAACTGTTTTTT. Full variable domain (missing parts from reference TRBV2 and TRBJ1-4): EPEVTQTPSHQVTQMGQEVILRCVPISNHLYFYWYRQILGQKVEFLVSFYNNEISEKSEIFDDQFSVERPDGSNFTLKIRSTKLEDSAMYFCASSERREKLFFGSGTQLSVL.

DNA of the CDR3: TGCAGTGCCCAATCCCGGCTAGCGGGGAACCAAGAGACCCAGTACTTC. Protein product: CSAQSRLAGNQETQYF. The chain has TRBV20-1 and TRBJ2-5, with 9 bases matching TRBD2. The V gene end was trimmed by 6 bases and the J gene end by 0 bases; junction bases not matched to a gene: 11. Per germline, CDR1 DFQATT and CDR2 SNEGSKA (reference sequence). The CDR3 extends over 16 amino acids.

The J gene is TRBJ2-3, the V gene TRBV5-1; 10 positions agree with TRBD1. This CDR3 is built from 15 residues. V lost 4 bases and J lost 0; bases outside the gene matches: 2. Germline values: CDR1 SGHRS, CDR2 YFSETQ. CDR3 bases: TGCGCCAGCAGCCCGGGACAGGGGAGCACAGATACGCAGTATTTT. Protein product: CASSPGQGSTDTQYF.

The chain employs TRBV6-5 and TRBJ1-2, with D perhaps matching TRBD1 (6 bases). Trimming left V 2 bases short and J 5 bases short, with 21 bases between. The CDR3 runs 17 residues. Germline V gene sequence: CDR1 MNHEY, CDR2 SVGAGI. CDR3 DNA: TGTGCCAGCAGTTACATAACCGGGACAAGCCTTTCGTATGGCTACACCTTC. Encoded protein: CASSYITGTSLSYGYTF.

The rearrangement joins TRBV12-3 or TRBV12-4 to TRBJ2-7, with D perhaps assigned TRBD1 or TRBD2 (5 bases each). The V and J ends lost 6 bases and 0 bases respectively, with 12 bases between them. The CDR3 spans 14 residues. This CDR3 is CASSHWGSSYEQYF. DNA for the CDR3: TGTGCCAGCAGCCACTGGGGGAGCTCCTACGAGCAGTACTTC.

This clonotype came up a few times. This chain links TRBV27 with TRBJ2-6; D unclear. This CDR3 has 15 amino acids. V was clipped by 5 bases and J by 2 bases, with 10 bases between them. Germline V gene sequence: CDR1 MNHEY, CDR2 SMNVEV (reference sequence). The CDR3 sequence is CASSPPVAGANVLTF. CDR3 bases: TGTGCCAGCAGTCCACCCGTAGCTGGGGCCAACGTCCTGACTTTC.

The rearrangement links TRBV20-1 to TRBJ2-7; D unresolved. Germline V gives CDR1 DFQATT, CDR2 SNEGSKA (reference sequence). CDR3 length: 12 amino acids. V was pared by 2 bases and J by 3 bases, with 8 bases between. The CDR3 is CSARKPGYEQYF. The CDR3 nucleotides are TGCAGTGCTAGAAAGCCCGGCTACGAGCAGTACTTC.

This clonotype was detected once. The gene calls are TRBV10-3 and TRBJ2-3; 7 positions agree with TRBD1. The V gene's germline CDR1 is ENHRY and CDR2 SYGVKD. The CDR3 consists of 15 residues. V dropped 6 bases and J dropped 4; count of bases not matched to a gene: 10. This chain's CDR3 is CAISETSTGADTQYF. CDR3 in DNA: TGTGCCATCAGCGAGACGTCCACAGGGGCAGATACGCAGTATTTT.

The chain joins TRBV6-5 to TRBJ1-1; maybe TRBD1 (5 bases). V dropped 0 bases and J dropped 0 bases, with 8 bases sitting between them. The CDR3 has 15 residues. CDR1 and CDR2 (germline): MNHEY, SVGAGI. CDR3 bases: TGTGCCAGCAGTTACTCGGGGCCGATGAACACTGAAGCTTTCTTT. It codes for CASSYSGPMNTEAFF.

The CDR3 sequence: CASNYPLGTGESNQPQHF. DNA for the CDR3: TGTGCCAGCAATTACCCCCTGGGGACAGGCGAGAGCAATCAGCCCCAGCATTTT. This chain links TRBV28 with TRBJ1-5; 8 positions match TRBD1. CDR1 is MDHEN and CDR2 is SYDVKM in the germline V gene. J was trimmed by 1 base and V by 7 bases; bases with no gene match: 15. This CDR3 is 18 amino acids long.

This clonotype was observed a handful of times. This rearrangement joins TRBV20-1 to TRBJ1-2; D is possibly TRBD1 (6 bases). V shed 0 bases and J shed 8 bases, with 10 bases lying between them. CDR3 length: 12 amino acids. CDR1 and CDR2 from the germline V gene are DFQATT and SNEGSKA (reference sequence). CDR3 in amino acids: CSAREGGSGYTF. DNA for the CDR3: TGCAGTGCTAGAGAAGGGGGGAGCGGCTACACCTTC.

The genes are TRBV7-2 and TRBJ1-1; the D gene is possibly TRBD1 (5 bases). Germline V gives CDR1 SGHTA, CDR2 FQGNSA. The CDR3 has 13 amino acids. With 0 bases removed from V and 11 bases from J, the gap between germline ends came to 13 bases. CDR3 DNA sequence: TGTGCCAGCAGCTTAGCCAATGGACAACGGGCTTTCTTT. Protein product: CASSLANGQRAFF.

The rearrangement links TRBV10-3 to TRBJ1-4, with unresolved D. The CDR3 covers 13 residues. Looked up from germline, CDR1 is ENHRY and CDR2 is SYGVKD. V was cut by 10 bases and J by 1 base, with 10 bases left in between. CDR3 protein: CATREITNEKLFF. The CDR3 DNA reads as TGTGCCACCCGGGAGATAACTAATGAAAAACTGTTTTTT.

This clonotype was counted only a few times. The chain employs TRBV7-2 and TRBJ2-4, with D uncertain. The CDR3 is made up of 15 amino acids. In germline, CDR1 is SGHTA, CDR2 FQGNSA. Deletions cut 4 bases from V and 3 bases from J, with 13 bases between. The CDR3 loop reads CASSSDWTNKNIQYF. CDR3 bases: TGTGCCAGCAGCTCCGATTGGACCAACAAAAACATTCAGTACTTC.

V is TRBV6-1 and J is TRBJ2-2; 9 bases are shared with TRBD1. Unmatched junction bases numbered 4, after V lost 7 bases and J lost 4 bases. Germline loops: CDR1 MNHNS, CDR2 SASEGT. The CDR3 is made up of 14 amino acids. The CDR3 region is CASMWDRVTGELFF. The CDR3 coding sequence is TGTGCCAGCATGTGGGACAGGGTCACCGGGGAGCTGTTTTTT.